This T cell receptor (beta chain) was identified in a study of beta chain features in type 1 diabetes. Study-level information: There was similarity between patients and healthy donors in age, gender and cell yields.

General study findings and limits: cDNA sequencing could over-represent cells with high TCR expression. The question left open here concerned HLA type influencing TCRB rearrangement. In every one of the four CD4+ subsets, TCRB CDR3s were moderately but significantly shorter in Type 1 diabetes patients.

This CDR3 is built from 15 residues. V gave up 7 bases and J gave up 1 base, with 16 bases separating them. Germline CDR1 reads SGHRS; CDR2 reads YFSETQ. The sequenced template was cDNA made from the entire isolated RNA. Produced via immunoSEQ multiplex PCR; TCRdb's table is partial and in-frame only. The sample yields some 360,000 clones, about 20% seen once. A remark on this clone: As yet, its antigen is unknown.

The source of this sequence is a woman between 18 and 29 years old in good health. Sample: naive CD4+ T cells from blood. The chain uses TRBV5-1 and TRBJ2-3; no clear D gene. This CDR3 reads CASPRSAARTDTQYF. In DNA, the CDR3 is TGCGCCAGCCCACGTAGTGCGGCCCGCACAGATACGCAGTATTTT.